This T cell receptor beta chain was identified during a study of control samples from healthy donors and cancer patients. Using immunoSEQ multiplex PCR, the repertoire was profiled, and TCRdb retains in-frame clones only, with some absent. There are about 100,000 clones in the sample; over 85% occur only once, and 3% lies in the top ten. This CDR3 is built from 15 residues. CDR1 and CDR2 (germline): SNHLY, FYNNEI. Trimming removed 6 bases from V and 4 bases from J; junction bases left unmatched: 9. The V and J genes are TRBV2 and TRBJ2-1, with 7 bases lining up with TRBD1. The sequence was obtained from a human donor in good health. The donor label of this sample is uncertain. The source material was blood. This CDR3 is CASRGDRALYNEQFF. CDR3 nucleotides: TGTGCCAGCAGAGGAGACAGGGCGCTTTACAATGAGCAGTTCTTC. The whole variable domain, filled in from reference TRBV2 and TRBJ2-1, reads EPEVTQTPSHQVTQMGQEVILRCVPISNHLYFYWYRQILGQKVEFLVSFYNNEISEKSEIFDDQFSVERPDGSNFTLKIRSTKLEDSAMYFCASRGDRALYNEQFFGPGTRLTVL.